The 30 T cell receptor beta chains given below trace back to one sample, sequenced in a study of blood T cell repertoires in COVID-19 (dated by TCRdb to 2020 to 2022). The method was the immunoSEQ multiplex PCR assay. TCRdb re-hosts the immuneACCESS table, in-frame sequences only. Its copies lack some clones; in the studies checked, an unresolved V gene accounts for under half of them, and the cause for the rest is not known. The sample table holds fewer than 300,000 clones, of which about 87% were seen once. 6.3% of the sample lies in the top ten. Sequencing input: peripheral blood. The receptors here all came from a woman in her forties or fifties with COVID-19, enrolled during active disease.

The chain employs TRBV5-8 and TRBJ1-5, with D possibly TRBD1 on 5 matching bases. V was shortened by 0 bases and J by 2 bases, with 9 bases between the two germline ends. This CDR3 is built from 15 residues. Germline-derived CDR1 and CDR2 are SGHTS and YDEGEE. The DNA of the CDR3 is TGTGCCAGCAGCTTGGCAGGGTTGGGCAATCAGCCCCAGCATTTT. It translates to CASSLAGLGNQPQHF. The entire variable domain, with the rest obtained from reference TRBV5-8 and TRBJ1-5, is as follows: EAGVTQSPTHLIKTRGQQATLRCSPISGHTSVYWYQQALGLGLQFLLWYDEGEERNRGNFPPRFSGRQFPNYSSELNVNALELEDSALYLCASSLAGLGNQPQHFGDGTRLSIL.

CDR3 DNA sequence: TGTGCCAGTAGTATTTTATCAGGGGGCGAAGCTTTCTTT. Its protein is CASSILSGGEAFF. The gene calls are TRBV19 and TRBJ1-1; TRBD1 matches at 8 bases. Trimming at V came to 3 bases and at J to 8 bases, leaving 5 bases not matched to a gene. The germline CDR1 and CDR2 sequences are LNHDA and SQIVND (reference sequence). The CDR3 loop spans 13 amino acids.

The rearrangement links TRBV7-9 to TRBJ1-1; 8 nucleotides match TRBD1. The trim removed 5 bases at V and 11 bases at J, leaving 13 bases unmatched. Germline V gives CDR1 SEHNR, CDR2 FQNEAQ (reference sequence). CDR3 length: 14 amino acids. The CDR3 reads CASSRPGQGAGAFF. The CDR3 coding sequence is TGTGCCAGCAGCCGACCGGGGCAGGGGGCTGGGGCTTTCTTT.

The chain joins TRBV6-2 or TRBV6-3 to TRBJ1-2; no definite D call. Trimming stripped 6 bases from V and 5 bases from J, with 13 bases between. Germline loops: CDR1 MNHEY, CDR2 SVGEGT. The CDR3 length is 13 residues. The CDR3 nucleotides are TGTGCCAGCAGCCCCTTGGGCAGATATGGCTACACCTTC. The encoded protein is CASSPLGRYGYTF.

The rearrangement links TRBV27 to TRBJ2-1, with 7 positions matching TRBD2. The CDR3 extends over 16 amino acids. CDR1 is MNHEY, CDR2 SMNVEV, per germline (reference sequence). The ends lost 7 bases at V and 12 bases at J; junction bases unmatched: 21. This CDR3 reads CASTPGGSVLQSGQFF. DNA of the CDR3: TGTGCCAGCACTCCGGGGGGTAGCGTATTACAAAGTGGGCAGTTCTTC.

This clone was detected a few times. The chain has TRBV5-1 and TRBJ1-1; D gene ambiguous. CDR1 is SGHRS and CDR2 is YFSETQ in the germline V gene. The CDR3 totals 14 residues. The germline V and J ends were trimmed by 0 bases and 4 bases, with 10 bases remaining between them. CDR3: CASSLGWRVTEAFF. CDR3 in DNA: TGCGCCAGCAGCTTGGGGTGGAGGGTCACTGAAGCTTTCTTT.

This clone has just one count. The rearrangement uses TRBV30 and TRBJ2-2; 9 bases agree with TRBD2. J gave up 1 base and V 1 base, and 4 bases lay outside the gene matches. The CDR3 contains 16 residues. Germline V gene data show CDR1 as GTSNPN and CDR2 as SVGIG (reference sequence). In DNA form, the CDR3 reads TGTGCCTGGAGTGCTACTAGCGGGTGGAACACCGGGGAGCTGTTTTTT. Its protein is CAWSATSGWNTGELFF.

This clone was seen a single time. The J gene is TRBJ1-1, the V gene TRBV29-1; D may be TRBD1 (5 bases). V was trimmed by 5 bases and J by 0 bases, leaving 13 bases between them. Germline CDR1 reads SQVTM; CDR2 reads ANQGSEA. CDR3 length equals 14 residues. The CDR3 nucleotides read TGCAGCGTTTGGCAGGGATCGATGAACACTGAAGCTTTCTTT. Translated: CSVWQGSMNTEAFF.

The genes are TRBV3-1 (or the pseudogene TRBV3-2) and TRBJ2-2; D remains unclear. The CDR3 extends over 14 amino acids. Germline V gives CDR1 LGHDT, CDR2 YNNKEL (reference sequence). V was clipped by 4 bases and J by 4 bases, with 10 bases between them. The CDR3 is CASSPMEPTGELFF. DNA for the CDR3: TGTGCCAGCAGCCCGATGGAGCCCACCGGGGAGCTGTTTTTT.

J is TRBJ1-3 and V is TRBV30; D remains unclear. The germline V and J ends were trimmed by 2 bases and 0 bases, with 17 bases remaining between them. CDR3 length: 17 residues. Germline CDR1 reads GTSNPN; CDR2 reads SVGIG (reference sequence). This CDR3 reads CAWSQVRSANSGNTIYF. The CDR3 DNA follows: TGTGCCTGGAGTCAAGTTAGGAGTGCTAACTCTGGAAACACCATATATTTT.

V usage is TRBV7-2 and J usage is TRBJ2-7, with 11 bases lining up with TRBD2. The CDR3 is 17 amino acids. Germline V CDR1 and CDR2: SGHTA, FQGNSA. J was trimmed by 5 bases and V by 8 bases; bases with no gene match: 17. Here the CDR3 DNA reads TGTGCCAGCTCGCGTGGGCTAGCGGGGGGTCCTTCCCACGAGCAGTACTTC. It is translated as CASSRGLAGGPSHEQYF.

The chain employs TRBV29-1 and TRBJ1-1; possible D gene TRBD1, 5 bases. Germline CDR1 and CDR2: SQVTM and ANQGSEA. The CDR3 has 10 residues. V was clipped by 6 bases and J by 4 bases, with 6 bases between them. Here the CDR3 DNA reads TGCAGCGTGGGGGGCACTGAAGCTTTCTTT. This gives the protein CSVGGTEAFF.

V is TRBV11-2 and J is TRBJ2-7; D gene uncertain. Germline loops: CDR1 SGHAT, CDR2 FQNNGV. Trimming stripped 4 bases from V and 2 bases from J, with 15 bases between. CDR3 length: 15 residues. The CDR3 loop is CASSSDSIGTYEQYF. CDR3 coding DNA: TGTGCCAGCAGCTCCGACTCCATAGGAACCTACGAGCAGTACTTC.

This chain joins TRBV7-9 and TRBJ1-1; a weak D match, TRBD1 (6 bases). Per germline, CDR1 SEHNR and CDR2 FQNEAQ (reference sequence). V dropped 1 base and J dropped 7 bases, with 19 bases sitting between them. This CDR3 has 16 residues. CDR3: CASSLVVGAWFVEAFF. The CDR3 DNA reads TGTGCCAGCAGCTTAGTGGTGGGGGCTTGGTTCGTTGAAGCTTTCTTT. Complete variable domain (other parts from reference TRBV7-9 and TRBJ1-1): DTGVSQNPRHKITKRGQNVTFRCDPISEHNRLYWYRQTLGQGPEFLTYFQNEAQLEKSRLLSDRFSAERPKGSFSTLEIQRTEQGDSAMYLCASSLVVGAWFVEAFFGQGTRLTVV.

The rearrangement links TRBV5-1 to TRBJ2-6; no reliable D call. Deletions cut 0 bases from V and 1 base from J, with 14 bases between. The CDR3 contains 18 residues. The V gene's germline CDR1 is SGHRS and CDR2 YFSETQ. CDR3 bases: TGCGCCAGCAGCTTGGGGCAGACTTACATATCTGGGGCCAACGTCCTGACTTTC. Amino acids: CASSLGQTYISGANVLTF. Supplemented by reference TRBV5-1 and TRBJ2-6, the full variable domain reads KAGVTQTPRYLIKTRGQQVTLSCSPISGHRSVSWYQQTPGQGLQFLFEYFSETQRNKGNFPGRFSGRQFSNSRSEMNVSTLELGDSALYLCASSLGQTYISGANVLTFGAGSRLTVL.

Written as DNA, the CDR3 is TGTGCCAGCAGTGGATCAACCCGACAGGGGGCGCGGCAGCCCCAGCATTTT. Translation gives CASSGSTRQGARQPQHF. The chain couples TRBV27 to TRBJ1-5; 10 nucleotides align to TRBD1. Germline V gives CDR1 MNHEY, CDR2 SMNVEV (reference sequence). The J segment lost 7 bases and the V segment lost 5 bases, leaving 14 bases of the junction unmatched. The CDR3 runs to 17 residues.

The CDR3 DNA is TGTGCCAGCAGCGCACACGCGGGGCTAGCAGGCTACAATGAGCAGTTCTTC. This encodes CASSAHAGLAGYNEQFF. The chain couples TRBV7-9 to TRBJ2-1; maybe TRBD2 (6 bases). Germline lookup yields CDR1 SEHNR and CDR2 FQNEAQ (reference sequence). V was clipped by 5 bases and J by 3 bases, with 20 bases between them. The CDR3 contains 17 residues.

The chain combines TRBV7-2 with TRBJ1-5; 9 positions agree with TRBD1. The CDR3 runs to 14 residues. Germline V gives CDR1 SGHTA, CDR2 FQGNSA. V lost 6 bases, J lost 6 bases, and 6 bases stayed unmatched. Written as DNA, the CDR3 is TGTGCCAGCAGTCGGACAGGGGCGGGTCAGCCCCAGCATTTT. This sequence encodes CASSRTGAGQPQHF.

This clone was counted only a few times. The chain combines TRBV18 with TRBJ1-3; tentative D call: TRBD1 (6 bases). Germline lookup yields CDR1 KGHSH and CDR2 LQKENI. The germline V and J ends were trimmed by 3 bases and 4 bases, with 7 bases remaining between them. The CDR3 spans 13 residues. For the CDR3, the DNA is TGTGCCAGCTCACCCACAGGGGGAAACACCATATATTTT. Protein sequence: CASSPTGGNTIYF.

This clone was seen repeatedly, ten times or more. This chain uses TRBV29-1 with TRBJ2-1, with TRBD2 matching 13 bases. After removal of 7 bases from V and 4 bases from J, the junction contained 10 bases not matched to a gene. The CDR3 runs 16 residues. The V gene's germline CDR1 is SQVTM and CDR2 ANQGSEA. CDR3 amino acids: CSGTLAGGPGYNEQFF. CDR3 in DNA: TGCAGCGGTACACTAGCGGGAGGGCCGGGGTACAATGAGCAGTTCTTC.

This clone appeared a single time. This chain connects TRBV18 to TRBJ1-4; D is undetermined. This CDR3 is 15 amino acids long. V lost 2 bases and J lost 1, with 8 bases in between. The germline gives CDR1 KGHSH, CDR2 LQKENI. The CDR3 nucleotides read TGTGCCAGCTCACCAGCTAAGAGAACTAATGAAAAACTGTTTTTT. It yields the protein CASSPAKRTNEKLFF.

V usage is TRBV27 and J usage is TRBJ2-7; 11 bases line up with TRBD1. The CDR3 length is 15 residues. Germline loops: CDR1 MNHEY, CDR2 SMNVEV (reference sequence). Unmatched junction bases numbered 5, after V lost 3 bases and J lost 4 bases. CDR3 loop: CASSFGTGGFYEQYF. DNA for the CDR3: TGTGCCAGCAGTTTTGGGACAGGGGGTTTTTACGAGCAGTACTTC.

This chain links TRBV12-5 with TRBJ1-5; TRBD1 aligns across 11 bases. The germline V gene encodes CDR1 LGHNT and CDR2 FRNRAP. The CDR3 sequence is 14 residues long. Unmatched junction bases numbered 3, after V lost 6 bases and J lost 5 bases. CDR3 sequence reads: CASGRTGGDQPQHF. The CDR3 region has the DNA TGTGCTAGTGGCCGGACAGGGGGCGATCAGCCCCAGCATTTT.

This chain uses TRBV19 with TRBJ2-2, with TRBD2 as a possible D gene (5 bases). Between the trimmed V and J ends, which lost 0 bases and 4 bases, there was a span of 12 bases. This CDR3 contains 16 residues. The V gene's germline CDR1 is LNHDA and CDR2 SQIVND (reference sequence). The DNA for the CDR3 is TGTGCCAGTAGTATAGAGAGGGCCCTCGTCACCGGGGAGCTGTTTTTT. Translation: CASSIERALVTGELFF.

The chain carries TRBV7-2 and TRBJ2-1; 8 bases are a match to TRBD1. CDR3 length: 15 residues. Per the germline V gene, CDR1 is SGHTA and CDR2 is FQGNSA. V was pared by 3 bases and J by 2 bases, with 3 bases of the junction left unmatched. DNA for the CDR3: TGTGCCAGCAGCTTGGACAGGGCCACCTACAATGAGCAGTTCTTC. Translation gives CASSLDRATYNEQFF. The whole variable domain, remainder taken from reference TRBV7-2 and TRBJ2-1, is GAGVSQSPSNKVTEKGKDVELRCDPISGHTALYWYRQSLGQGLEFLIYFQGNSAPDKSGLPSDRFSAERTGGSVSTLTIQRTQQEDSAVYLCASSLDRATYNEQFFGPGTRLTVL.

DNA for the CDR3: TGTGCCAGCAGGAGGCAGGGGGCCTCCCGCGTGAATGGCTACACCTTC. This sequence encodes CASRRQGASRVNGYTF. The gene calls are TRBV13 and TRBJ1-2; 8 bases agree with TRBD1. The ends lost 6 bases at V and 6 bases at J; junction bases unmatched: 15. CDR3 size: 16 residues. Per the germline V gene, CDR1 is PRHDT and CDR2 is FYEKMQ (reference sequence).

The chain links TRBV7-2 to TRBJ2-5, with TRBD2 matching over 9 bases. After removal of 4 bases from V and 6 bases from J, the junction contained 9 bases not matched to a gene. There are 15 residues in the CDR3. Germline assignment: CDR1 SGHTA and CDR2 FQGNSA. DNA of the CDR3: TGTGCCAGCAGCTCCTTTAGCGGGAGTGGGAAGACCCAGTACTTC. It encodes CASSSFSGSGKTQYF. The full variable domain, its missing parts supplied by reference TRBV7-2 and TRBJ2-5, is GAGVSQSPSNKVTEKGKDVELRCDPISGHTALYWYRQSLGQGLEFLIYFQGNSAPDKSGLPSDRFSAERTGGSVSTLTIQRTQQEDSAVYLCASSSFSGSGKTQYFGPGTRLLVL.

The rearrangement uses TRBV7-2 and TRBJ1-5, with D possibly being TRBD1 (6 bases). Looked up from germline, CDR1 is SGHTA and CDR2 is FQGNSA. V lost 5 bases, J lost 5 bases, and 10 bases lay in between. The CDR3 extends over 13 amino acids. The CDR3 loop is CASSREGDQPQHF. The CDR3 DNA is TGTGCCAGCAGCCGAGAGGGGGATCAGCCCCAGCATTTT.

The chain employs TRBV4-1 and TRBJ2-1; 15 bases are a match to TRBD2. The length of the CDR3 is 16 residues. The V gene end was trimmed by 3 bases and the J gene end by 6 bases; junction bases not matched to a gene: 3. Germline lookup yields CDR1 MGHRA and CDR2 YSYEKL. The CDR3 here is CASSHPGLAGGNEQFF. The CDR3 DNA reads TGCGCCAGCAGCCACCCGGGACTAGCGGGAGGCAATGAGCAGTTCTTC.

The chain couples TRBV5-1 to TRBJ2-3; perhaps TRBD2 as D (5 bases). CDR1 is SGHRS, CDR2 YFSETQ, per germline. The CDR3 extends over 15 amino acids. Trimming removed 2 bases from V and 0 bases from J, with 10 bases in between. Here the CDR3 DNA reads TGCGCCAGCAGCTTACAGCGGTTGAGCACAGATACGCAGTATTTT. Protein: CASSLQRLSTDTQYF.